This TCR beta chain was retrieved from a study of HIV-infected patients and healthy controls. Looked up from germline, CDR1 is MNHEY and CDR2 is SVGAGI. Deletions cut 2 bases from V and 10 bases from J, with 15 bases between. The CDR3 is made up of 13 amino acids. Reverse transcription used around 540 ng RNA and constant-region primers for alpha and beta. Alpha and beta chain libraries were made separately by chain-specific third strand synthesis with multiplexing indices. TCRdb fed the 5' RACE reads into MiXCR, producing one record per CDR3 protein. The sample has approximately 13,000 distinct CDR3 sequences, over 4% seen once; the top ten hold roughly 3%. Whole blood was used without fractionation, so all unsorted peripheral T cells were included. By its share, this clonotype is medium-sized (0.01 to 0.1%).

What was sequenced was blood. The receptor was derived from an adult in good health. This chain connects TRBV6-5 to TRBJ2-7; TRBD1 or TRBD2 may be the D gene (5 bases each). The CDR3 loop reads CASSYQRQGPQYF. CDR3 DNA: TGTGCCAGCAGTTACCAGCGGCAGGGCCCACAGTACTTC.